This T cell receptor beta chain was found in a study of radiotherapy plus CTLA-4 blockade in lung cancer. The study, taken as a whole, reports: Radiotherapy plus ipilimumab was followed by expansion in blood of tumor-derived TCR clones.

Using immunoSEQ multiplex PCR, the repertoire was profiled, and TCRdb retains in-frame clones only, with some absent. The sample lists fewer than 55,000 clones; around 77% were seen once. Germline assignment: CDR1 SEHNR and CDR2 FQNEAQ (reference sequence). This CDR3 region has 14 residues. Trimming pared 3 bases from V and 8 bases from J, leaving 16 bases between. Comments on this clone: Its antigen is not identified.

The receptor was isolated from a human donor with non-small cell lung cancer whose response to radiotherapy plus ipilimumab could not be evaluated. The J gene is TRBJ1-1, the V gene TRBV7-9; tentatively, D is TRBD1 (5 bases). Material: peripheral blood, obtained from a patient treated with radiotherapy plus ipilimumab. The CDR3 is CASSFLRGKQEAFF. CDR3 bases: TGTGCCAGCAGCTTCCTACGGGGGAAGCAAGAAGCTTTCTTT.